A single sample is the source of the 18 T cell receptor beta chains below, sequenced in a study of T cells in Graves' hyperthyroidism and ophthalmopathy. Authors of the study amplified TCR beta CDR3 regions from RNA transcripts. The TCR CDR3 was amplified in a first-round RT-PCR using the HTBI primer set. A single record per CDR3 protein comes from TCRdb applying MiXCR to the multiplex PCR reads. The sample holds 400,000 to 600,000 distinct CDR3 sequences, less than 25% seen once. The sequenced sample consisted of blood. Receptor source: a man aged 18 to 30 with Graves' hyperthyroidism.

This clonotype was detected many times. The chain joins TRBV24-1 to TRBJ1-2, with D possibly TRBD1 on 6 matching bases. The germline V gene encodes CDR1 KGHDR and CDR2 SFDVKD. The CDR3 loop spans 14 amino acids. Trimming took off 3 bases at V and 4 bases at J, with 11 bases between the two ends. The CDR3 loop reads CATSDARGSYGYTF. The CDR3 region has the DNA TGTGCCACCAGTGATGCCAGGGGAAGCTATGGCTACACCTTC.

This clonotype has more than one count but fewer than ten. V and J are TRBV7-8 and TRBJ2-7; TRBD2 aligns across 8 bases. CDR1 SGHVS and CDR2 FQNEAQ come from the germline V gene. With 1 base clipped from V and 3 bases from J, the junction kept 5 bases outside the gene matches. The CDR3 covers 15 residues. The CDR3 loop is CASSLGSGAFYEQYF. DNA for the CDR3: TGTGCCAGCAGCTTAGGTAGCGGGGCATTCTACGAGCAGTACTTC.

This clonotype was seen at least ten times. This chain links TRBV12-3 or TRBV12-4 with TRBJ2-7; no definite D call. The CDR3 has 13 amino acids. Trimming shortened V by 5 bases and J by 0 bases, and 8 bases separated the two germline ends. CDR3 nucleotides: TGTGCCAGCAGTCCTGATACCTCCTACGAGCAGTACTTC. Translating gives CASSPDTSYEQYF.

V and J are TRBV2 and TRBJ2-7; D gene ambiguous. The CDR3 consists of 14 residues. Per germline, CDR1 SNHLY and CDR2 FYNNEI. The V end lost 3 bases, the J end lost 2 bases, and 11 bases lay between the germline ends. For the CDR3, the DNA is TGTGCCAGCAGTGACTGGCAGACCCCCTACGAGCAGTACTTC. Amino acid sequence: CASSDWQTPYEQYF.

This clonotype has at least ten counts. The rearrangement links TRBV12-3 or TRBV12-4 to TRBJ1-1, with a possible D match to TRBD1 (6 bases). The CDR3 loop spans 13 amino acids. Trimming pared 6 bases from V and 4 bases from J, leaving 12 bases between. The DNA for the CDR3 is TGTGCCAGCAGAACAGGGTTCGGCACTGAAGCTTTCTTT. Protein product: CASRTGFGTEAFF.

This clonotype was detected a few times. The CDR3 DNA follows: TGTGCCATCAGTGCTCAGGGGAATCAGCCCCAGCATTTT. Translated: CAISAQGNQPQHF. The rearrangement uses TRBV10-3 and TRBJ1-5; tentative D call: TRBD1 (6 bases). The CDR3 has 13 amino acids. Between the trimmed V and J ends, which lost 4 bases and 4 bases, there was a span of 8 bases. Germline CDR1 is ENHRY and CDR2 is SYGVKD.

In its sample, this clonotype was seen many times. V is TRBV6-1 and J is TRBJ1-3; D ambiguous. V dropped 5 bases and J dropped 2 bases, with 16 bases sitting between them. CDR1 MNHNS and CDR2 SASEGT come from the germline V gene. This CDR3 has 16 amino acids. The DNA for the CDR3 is TGTGCCAGCAGTACCCTTGTGGCCGGAGCTGGAAACACCATATATTTT. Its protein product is CASSTLVAGAGNTIYF.

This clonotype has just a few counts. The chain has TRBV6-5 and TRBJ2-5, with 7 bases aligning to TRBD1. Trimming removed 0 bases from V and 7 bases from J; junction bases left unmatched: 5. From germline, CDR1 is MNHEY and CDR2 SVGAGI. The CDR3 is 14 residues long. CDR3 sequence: CASSYSENRGTQYF. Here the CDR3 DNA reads TGTGCCAGCAGTTACTCTGAGAACAGGGGGACCCAGTACTTC.

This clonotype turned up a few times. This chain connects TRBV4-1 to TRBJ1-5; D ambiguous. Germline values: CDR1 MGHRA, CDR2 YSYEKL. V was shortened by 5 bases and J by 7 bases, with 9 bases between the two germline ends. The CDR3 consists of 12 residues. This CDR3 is CASSGIGQPQHF. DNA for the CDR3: TGCGCCAGCAGCGGCATCGGACAGCCCCAGCATTTT.

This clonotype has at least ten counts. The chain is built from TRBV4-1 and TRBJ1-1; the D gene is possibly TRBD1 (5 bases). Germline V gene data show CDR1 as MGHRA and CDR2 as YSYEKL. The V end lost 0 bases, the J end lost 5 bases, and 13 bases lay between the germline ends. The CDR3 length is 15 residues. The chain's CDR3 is CASSQEPGIWTEAFF. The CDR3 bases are TGCGCCAGCAGCCAAGAGCCAGGGATATGGACTGAAGCTTTCTTT.

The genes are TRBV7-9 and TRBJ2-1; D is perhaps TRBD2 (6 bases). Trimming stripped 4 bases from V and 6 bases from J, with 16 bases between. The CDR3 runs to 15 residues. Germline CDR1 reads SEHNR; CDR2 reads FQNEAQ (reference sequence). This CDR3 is CASSSSEGLTNEQFF. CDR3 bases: TGTGCCAGCAGCTCTTCGGAGGGGCTCACCAATGAGCAGTTCTTC.

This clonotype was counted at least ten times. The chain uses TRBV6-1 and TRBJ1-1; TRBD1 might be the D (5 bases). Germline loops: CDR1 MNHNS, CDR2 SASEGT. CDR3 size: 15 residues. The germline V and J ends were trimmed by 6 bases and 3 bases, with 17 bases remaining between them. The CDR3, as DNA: TGTGCCAGCAGGGACACTATGACGGAGTACACTGAAGCTTTCTTT. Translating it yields CASRDTMTEYTEAFF.

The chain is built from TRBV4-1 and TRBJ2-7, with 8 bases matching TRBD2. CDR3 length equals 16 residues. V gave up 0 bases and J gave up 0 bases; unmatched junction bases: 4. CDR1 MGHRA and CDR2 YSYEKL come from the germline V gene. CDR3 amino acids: CASSQDSGGYSYEQYF. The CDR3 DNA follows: TGCGCCAGCAGCCAAGACAGCGGGGGTTACTCCTACGAGCAGTACTTC.

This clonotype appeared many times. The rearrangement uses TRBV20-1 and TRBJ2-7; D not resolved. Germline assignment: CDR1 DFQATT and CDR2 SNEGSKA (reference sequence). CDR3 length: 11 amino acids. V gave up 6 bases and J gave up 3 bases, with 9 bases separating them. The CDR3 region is CSAAANYEQYF. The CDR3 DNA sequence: TGCAGTGCGGCGGCAAACTACGAGCAGTACTTC.

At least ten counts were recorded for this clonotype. The CDR3 protein is CASSQSIETRDNSPLHF. Here the CDR3 DNA reads TGTGCCAGCAGCCAATCGATCGAGACAAGGGACAATTCACCCCTCCACTTT. The rearrangement uses TRBV16 and TRBJ1-6; D possibly corresponds to TRBD1 (5 bases). CDR3 size: 17 residues. Germline values: CDR1 KGHSY, CDR2 FQNENV. Trimming left V 0 bases short and J 7 bases short, with 16 bases between.

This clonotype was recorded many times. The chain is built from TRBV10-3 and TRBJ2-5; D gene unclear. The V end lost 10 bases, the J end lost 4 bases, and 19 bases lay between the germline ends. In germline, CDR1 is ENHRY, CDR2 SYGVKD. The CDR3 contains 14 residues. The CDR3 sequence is CATASFGTLETQYF. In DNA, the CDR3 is TGTGCCACCGCCTCATTCGGTACCCTAGAGACCCAGTACTTC.

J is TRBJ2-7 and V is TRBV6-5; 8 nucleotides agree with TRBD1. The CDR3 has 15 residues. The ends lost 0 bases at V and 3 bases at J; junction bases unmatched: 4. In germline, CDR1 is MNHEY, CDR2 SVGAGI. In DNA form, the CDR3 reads TGTGCCAGCAGTTACTCGTGGACAGGGTACTACGAGCAGTACTTC. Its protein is CASSYSWTGYYEQYF.

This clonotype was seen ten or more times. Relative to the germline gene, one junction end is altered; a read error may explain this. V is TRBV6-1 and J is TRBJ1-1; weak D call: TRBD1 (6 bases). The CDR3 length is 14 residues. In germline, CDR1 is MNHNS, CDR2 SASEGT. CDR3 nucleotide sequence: TGTGCCAGCAGGGAAGGGGGGGGGAACACTGAAGCTTTCTTT. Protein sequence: CASREGGGNTEAFF.